This T cell receptor beta chain was recovered during a study of CXCR3-negative and CXCR3-positive naive CD8 T cells. Study-wide background: The dataset comprises approximately 140 million TRB reads in total, with about 1.5 +/- 0.3 million reads per library.

Study-level points and caveats: Naive cells used TRBV-TRBJ genes in much the same way whether CXCR3-negative or CXCR3-positive; memory cells did not.

On this clonotype itself: Its antigen is undetermined.

The method, 5' RACE with UMI labels, was used to prepare the TRB cDNA libraries. TCRdb processed the 5' RACE reads again and assigns one entry to each CDR3 protein, with no DNA. The sample holds about 40,000 distinct CDR3 sequences. Input material: memory CD8+ T cells from blood. This receptor was taken from a human donor in good health. Some clones in this sample may be carry-over from other donors' samples.

CDR3 amino acids: CASSKAEGPNTGELFF. The genes are TRBV21-1 and TRBJ2-2; TCRdb selects TRBD2, and the lack of DNA leaves this call unchecked. TRBV21-1 is a pseudogene. CDR3 length: 16 residues.